This T cell receptor beta chain was obtained from a study of shared clonotypes between healthy human individuals. Study observations and caveats: A few donors held about 5% of naive CD4 clonotypes in common.

V lost 5 bases, J lost 1 base, and 1 base stayed unmatched. Germline CDR1 is WNHNN and CDR2 is SYGVQD (reference sequence). The CDR3 runs to 14 residues. Study donors comprised healthy, HIV-negative adults devoid of recent acute infection or vaccination. Every one of the donors was a Caucasian adult that lived in Nashville, Tennessee. CD4+ cells yielded CD45RA+ naive and CD45RA-negative memory subsets. Only in-frame clones appear in the TCRdb table, and some are missing; sequencing was by immunoSEQ multiplex PCR. The sample includes some 2.1 million clones, 90% to 95% of them seen just once. This clone was found once. Its antigen is still unknown. Other DNA sequences within the sample encode an identical CDR3.

V and J are TRBV10-1 and TRBJ2-3, with 9 bases aligning to TRBD2. Sequencing used naive CD4+ T cells sorted from blood. The sample's subset: CD45RA+ positively selected. This clonotype originated in a man in his late teens or twenties in good health. CDR3: CASSPSGGTDTQYF. The CDR3 region has the DNA TGCGCCAGCAGTCCTAGCGGGGGCACAGATACGCAGTATTTT.